The 29 T cell receptor beta chains presented below share a single source sample, sequenced in a study of PD-1 blockade in mismatch repair-deficient tumors. Here immunoSEQ multiplex PCR was the method, and the copy in TCRdb shows in-frame clones only, minus some. The sample shows some 97,000 clones, under 90% of them seen only once. The material sequenced was peripheral blood, taken 35 to 37 weeks after starting pembrolizumab. The receptors were gathered from an adult with mismatch repair-deficient cancer.

This clone was observed once. The rearrangement uses TRBV7-2 and TRBJ2-2, with 7 bases fitting TRBD2. The ends lost 3 bases at V and 6 bases at J; junction bases unmatched: 1. Germline CDR1 is SGHTA and CDR2 is FQGNSA. This CDR3 comprises 13 residues. The CDR3 region is CASSFAGAGELFF. CDR3 coding DNA: TGTGCCAGCAGCTTCGCGGGGGCCGGGGAGCTGTTTTTT.

This chain joins TRBV19 and TRBJ2-7; D uncertain. Trimming took 4 bases from V and 2 from J, leaving 15 bases between them. From germline, CDR1 is LNHDA and CDR2 SQIVND (reference sequence). The CDR3 is made up of 15 amino acids. The CDR3 spells CASSTGEWVTYEQYF. DNA for the CDR3: TGTGCCAGTAGTACCGGCGAGTGGGTAACCTACGAGCAGTACTTC.

This clone was detected only once. The gene calls are TRBV27 and TRBJ2-7; 8 bases map to TRBD2. Germline V gives CDR1 MNHEY, CDR2 SMNVEV (reference sequence). Losses at the gene ends were 5 bases for V and 0 bases for J; bases not matched to a gene: 3. The CDR3 loop spans 14 amino acids. CDR3: CASSISGTSYEQYF. The CDR3 DNA sequence: TGTGCCAGCAGTATTAGCGGGACCTCCTACGAGCAGTACTTC.

The rearrangement joins TRBV14 to TRBJ1-2; D is undetermined. The V and J ends lost 1 base and 3 bases respectively, with 3 bases between them. The germline V gene has CDR1 SGHDN and CDR2 FVKESK. CDR3 size: 12 residues. CDR3 residues: CASSQAHYGYTF. CDR3 nucleotide sequence: TGTGCCAGCAGCCAAGCCCACTATGGCTACACCTTC. The variable domain in full, with the rest retrieved from reference TRBV14 and TRBJ1-2, is EAGVTQFPSHSVIEKGQTVTLRCDPISGHDNLYWYRRVMGKEIKFLLHFVKESKQDESGMPNNRFLAERTGGTYSTLKVQPAELEDSGVYFCASSQAHYGYTFGSGTRLTVV.

This chain uses TRBV27 with TRBJ2-3; 13 bases map to TRBD2. CDR3 length equals 17 residues. The V gene end was trimmed by 7 bases and the J gene end by 2 bases; junction bases not matched to a gene: 9. CDR1 and CDR2 (germline): MNHEY, SMNVEV (reference sequence). This CDR3 reads CASNGRLAGGLTDTQYF. CDR3 sequence (DNA): TGTGCCAGCAACGGTCGACTAGCGGGAGGCCTCACAGATACGCAGTATTTT.

The chain joins TRBV5-6 to TRBJ2-1, with D perhaps TRBD2 (6 bases). V lost 4 bases and J 2 bases, leaving 19 bases between the germline ends. The CDR3 loop spans 17 amino acids. Germline V lookup: CDR1 SGHDT, CDR2 YYEEEE. Written as DNA, the CDR3 is TGTGCCAGCAGCCGGATTCTCGGGACTCTCACCTACAATGAGCAGTTCTTC. Translation gives CASSRILGTLTYNEQFF. Full variable domain (remainder filled in from reference TRBV5-6 and TRBJ2-1): DAGVTQSPTHLIKTRGQQVTLRCSPKSGHDTVSWYQQALGQGPQFIFQYYEEEERQRGNFPDRFSGHQFPNYSSELNVNALLLGDSALYLCASSRILGTLTYNEQFFGPGTRLTVL.

The chain recombines TRBV11-2 with TRBJ2-1, with 9 positions matching TRBD1. Germline CDR1 and CDR2: SGHAT and FQNNGV. J was trimmed by 6 bases and V by 1 base; bases with no gene match: 7. The CDR3 is made up of 16 amino acids. In DNA, the CDR3 is TGTGCCAGCAGCTTAGCCCGGACAGGGGCACTCAATGAGCAGTTCTTC. Protein sequence: CASSLARTGALNEQFF.

The V call is TRBV10-3, the J call TRBJ1-3; 7 bases align to TRBD1. CDR3 length: 14 residues. Looked up from germline, CDR1 is ENHRY and CDR2 is SYGVKD. V trimming: 9 bases; J trimming: 0 bases; junction bases outside the gene matches: 5. CDR3 sequence: CAILRDSSGNTIYF. DNA for the CDR3: TGTGCCATATTACGGGACAGCTCTGGAAACACCATATATTTT.

The rearrangement links TRBV5-4 to TRBJ1-1; unclear D gene. This CDR3 is built from 13 residues. V was pared by 7 bases and J by 3 bases, with 13 bases between. The germline V gene encodes CDR1 SGHNT and CDR2 YYREEE (reference sequence). CDR3: CASRVEGDTEAFF. The DNA for the CDR3 is TGTGCCAGCCGGGTAGAGGGCGACACTGAAGCTTTCTTT.

About this clone: The junction and the germline gene differ at one end; a read error may be behind it. The V and J genes are TRBV7-7 and TRBJ2-1; 7 nucleotides match TRBD1. The CDR3 extends over 15 amino acids. Germline V lookup: CDR1 SSHAT, CDR2 FNYEAQ (reference sequence). CDR3 in amino acids: CASSLSQGHGNEQFF. The DNA of the CDR3 is TGTGCTAGCAGCTTATCACAGGGGCATGGCAATGAGCAGTTCTTC.

This sequence joins TRBV5-1 and TRBJ1-1, with 11 bases lining up with TRBD1. V lost 4 bases, J lost 3 bases, and 5 bases stayed unmatched. The CDR3 is 15 amino acids. Germline CDR1 and CDR2: SGHRS and YFSETQ. DNA for the CDR3: TGCGCCAGCAGCAAAGGACAGGGGGCGTACACTGAAGCTTTCTTT. The encoded protein is CASSKGQGAYTEAFF.

The gene calls are TRBV5-4 and TRBJ1-1; the D is unclear. The CDR3 is 15 residues long. Between the trimmed V and J ends, which lost 1 base and 1 base, there was a span of 11 bases. The germline CDR1 and CDR2 sequences are SGHNT and YYREEE (reference sequence). CDR3 sequence reads: CASSLFRGKNTEAFF. The CDR3 nucleotides read TGTGCCAGCAGCTTGTTTCGGGGAAAGAACACTGAAGCTTTCTTT.

The chain joins TRBV5-4 to TRBJ1-1; TRBD1 matches at 11 bases. The CDR3 is 15 residues long. V lost 1 base, J lost 5 bases, and 4 bases stayed unmatched. Germline CDR1 is SGHNT and CDR2 is YYREEE (reference sequence). The CDR3 coding sequence is TGTGCCAGCAGCTTGTGGGACAGGGGGAATACTGAAGCTTTCTTT. It translates to CASSLWDRGNTEAFF.

The sample holds one count of this clone. The rearrangement joins TRBV7-7 to TRBJ2-1; a possible D gene is TRBD2 (5 bases). The CDR3 extends over 14 amino acids. Germline values: CDR1 SSHAT, CDR2 FNYEAQ (reference sequence). The CDR3 spells CAVMTGSSYNEQFF. The CDR3 DNA reads as TGTGCTGTAATGACGGGGAGCTCCTACAATGAGCAGTTCTTC.

This clone was detected once. This rearrangement joins TRBV21-1 to TRBJ2-5. TRBV21-1 represents a pseudogene. The CDR3 extends over 14 amino acids. CDR3 sequence reads: CASSNNSLGETQYF. The CDR3 DNA follows: TGTGCCAGCAGCAATAACAGTCTGGGGGAGACCCAGTACTTC.

The sample holds a few counts of this clone. This chain uses TRBV7-3 with TRBJ2-7; 7 bases are shared with TRBD1. V shed 5 bases and J 0 bases; nucleotides not matched to a gene: 7. Germline CDR1 and CDR2: SGHTA and FQGTGA. The CDR3 loop spans 15 amino acids. The CDR3 is CASSLGTAYSYEQYF. The CDR3 DNA is TGTGCCAGCAGCCTGGGGACAGCCTACTCCTACGAGCAGTACTTC.

This chain joins TRBV19 and TRBJ2-3; 11 bases align to TRBD2. The germline gives CDR1 LNHDA, CDR2 SQIVND (reference sequence). With V trimmed by 5 bases and J by 1 base, 8 bases remained unmatched. The CDR3 sequence is 17 residues long. The CDR3 loop reads CASSFIAGGPGTDTQYF. The CDR3 coding sequence is TGTGCCAGTAGTTTCATAGCGGGAGGGCCAGGCACAGATACGCAGTATTTT.

This clone was observed a single time. This chain joins TRBV6-6 and TRBJ2-1; a weak D match, TRBD2 (5 bases). The germline V and J ends were trimmed by 2 bases and 9 bases, with 11 bases remaining between them. The CDR3 runs to 13 residues. The germline V gene encodes CDR1 MNHNY and CDR2 SVGAGI (reference sequence). CDR3 DNA sequence: TGTGCCAGCAGTTACCAACTAGTGGGTGAGCAGTTCTTC. This codes for CASSYQLVGEQFF.

The rearrangement links TRBV2 to TRBJ2-7; no clear D gene. V lost 8 bases and J 6 bases, leaving 20 bases between the germline ends. The CDR3 contains 14 residues. Germline-derived CDR1 and CDR2 are SNHLY and FYNNEI. In DNA form, the CDR3 reads TGTGCCAGCTCCGACATCCCCATCTTGGGCGAGCAGTACTTC. Translation gives CASSDIPILGEQYF.

This chain uses TRBV4-3 with TRBJ1-2; D ambiguous. Trimming cost V 1 base and J 2 bases, with 5 bases left between them. This CDR3 spans 13 amino acids. Germline values: CDR1 LGHNA, CDR2 YSLEER. The CDR3 region is CASSQVSNYGYTF. The CDR3 DNA follows: TGCGCCAGCAGCCAAGTTTCCAACTATGGCTACACCTTC.

This clone showed up just once. The genes are TRBV27 and TRBJ2-7, with D perhaps TRBD1 (5 bases). Trimming removed 0 bases at V and 6 bases at J, with 15 bases between. CDR3 length: 15 amino acids. Germline CDR1 and CDR2: MNHEY and SMNVEV (reference sequence). CDR3: CASSLSSGLGFEQYF. Written as DNA, the CDR3 is TGTGCCAGCAGTTTATCGTCAGGGCTCGGATTCGAGCAGTACTTC.

The chain joins TRBV28 to TRBJ2-3; D perhaps matches TRBD1 (7 bases). V shed 5 bases and J shed 4 bases, with 13 bases lying between them. This CDR3 contains 14 residues. CDR1 is MDHEN, CDR2 SYDVKM, per germline. CDR3: CASSRDSGSDTQYF. CDR3 bases: TGTGCCAGCAGTCGGGACAGCGGGTCAGATACGCAGTATTTT.

This chain joins TRBV28 and TRBJ2-2; TRBD1 might be the D (6 bases). The CDR3 is made up of 14 amino acids. Trimming shortened V by 7 bases and J by 7 bases, and 16 bases separated the two germline ends. Germline V CDR1 and CDR2: MDHEN, SYDVKM. In nucleotides, the CDR3 is TGTGCCAGCAAGCAGAGGGGGTACGTCGGGGAGCTGTTTTTT. Protein: CASKQRGYVGELFF. Complete variable domain (other parts from reference TRBV28 and TRBJ2-2): DVKVTQSSRYLVKRTGEKVFLECVQDMDHENMFWYRQDPGLGLRLIYFSYDVKMKEKGDIPEGYSVSREKKERFSLILESASTNQTSMYLCASKQRGYVGELFFGEGSRLTVL.

As concerns this clone: At one end the junction does not follow the germline gene, possibly because of a read error. The gene calls are TRBV7-9 and TRBJ2-5; D is unresolved. The CDR3 has 13 amino acids. CDR1 is SEHNR and CDR2 is FQNEAQ in the germline V gene (reference sequence). In nucleotides, the CDR3 is TGTGCTAGCAGCTTTGGGTTACAAGAGACCCAGTACTTC. Its translation: CASSFGLQETQYF.

The V call is TRBV14, the J call TRBJ2-3; tentatively, D is TRBD2 (6 bases). With 3 bases removed from V and 5 bases from J, the gap between germline ends came to 9 bases. The CDR3 totals 13 residues. Germline V gene sequence: CDR1 SGHDN, CDR2 FVKESK. Here the CDR3 DNA reads TGTGCCAGCAGCCAGGGGACTCTAGATACGCAGTATTTT. This gives the protein CASSQGTLDTQYF.

This clone was recorded a few times. The J gene is TRBJ1-3, the V gene TRBV19, with 8 nucleotides matching TRBD1. The germline V gene has CDR1 LNHDA and CDR2 SQIVND (reference sequence). The CDR3 is made up of 15 amino acids. V shed 7 bases, J shed 4 bases, and the junction held 9 bases outside the gene matches. DNA of the CDR3: TGTGCCAGTATGGGTCGACAGGGGAGCGGAAACACCATATATTTT. Translated: CASMGRQGSGNTIYF.

This chain connects TRBV2 to TRBJ2-1; 14 nucleotides match TRBD2. The CDR3 has 16 amino acids. Germline V gives CDR1 SNHLY, CDR2 FYNNEI. V gave up 6 bases and J gave up 4 bases; unmatched junction bases: 5. Here the CDR3 DNA reads TGTGCCAGCAGGGGACTAGCGGGAGTGGTTTACAATGAGCAGTTCTTC. This translates into CASRGLAGVVYNEQFF.

As for this clone: One end of the junction fails to match germline, which may point to a read error. This rearrangement joins TRBV7-7 to TRBJ2-1; weak D call: TRBD2 (5 bases). CDR1 and CDR2 from the germline V gene are SSHAT and FNYEAQ (reference sequence). The CDR3 has 13 residues. The CDR3 region has the DNA TGTGCTAGCAGCCCAGGAGGCAGCAATGAGCAGTTCTTC. Amino acid sequence: CASSPGGSNEQFF.

V and J are TRBV4-1 and TRBJ2-3, with TRBD2 matching over 9 bases. This CDR3 has 15 amino acids. Per germline, CDR1 MGHRA and CDR2 YSYEKL. Trimming at V came to 0 bases and at J to 6 bases, leaving 4 bases not matched to a gene. The CDR3 sequence: CASSQDLAGVDTQYF. The CDR3 DNA reads as TGCGCCAGCAGCCAAGATTTAGCGGGAGTGGATACGCAGTATTTT.